These 29 T cell receptor beta chains originate from one sample sequenced in a study of blood T cell repertoires in COVID-19. Produced via immunoSEQ multiplex PCR; TCRdb's table is partial and in-frame only. The sample comprises approximately 170,000 clones, roughly 80% of which are singletons, and approximately 2.4% rests with the top ten. The sample comprised peripheral blood. These receptors originate from a human donor with acute or convalescent COVID-19. The donor label of this sample is uncertain.

The chain combines TRBV2 with TRBJ2-3; 8 bases are a match to TRBD2. In germline, CDR1 is SNHLY, CDR2 FYNNEI. The CDR3 runs 12 residues. V was pared by 6 bases and J by 4 bases, with 0 bases of the junction left unmatched. CDR3: CASSGGADTQYF. The CDR3 bases are TGTGCCAGCAGCGGGGGGGCAGATACGCAGTATTTT.

V and J are TRBV7-2 and TRBJ2-7; TRBD2 aligns across 8 bases. CDR3 size: 14 residues. Germline V CDR1 and CDR2: SGHTA, FQGNSA. The J segment lost 3 bases and the V segment lost 2 bases, leaving 3 bases of the junction unmatched. CDR3 region: CASSLRGGHYEQYF. CDR3 nucleotides: TGTGCCAGCAGCTTACGGGGGGGGCACTACGAGCAGTACTTC.

Comment on this clone: The sample has other DNA sequences that encode this CDR3 too. The chain is built from TRBV7-9 and TRBJ2-5; TRBD2 is a possible D gene (6 bases). CDR1 and CDR2 from the germline V gene are SEHNR and FQNEAQ (reference sequence). The CDR3 loop spans 12 amino acids. Trimming took off 5 bases at V and 5 bases at J, with 9 bases between the two ends. The CDR3 bases are TGTGCCAGCAGCCCGGGGAGGGAGACCCAGTACTTC. This codes for CASSPGRETQYF.

V usage is TRBV9 and J usage is TRBJ1-5; possible D gene TRBD1, 6 bases. Germline loops: CDR1 SGDLS, CDR2 YYNGEE. This CDR3 has 14 amino acids. The ends were cut back, 4 bases at V and 0 bases at J, with 8 bases in the middle. DNA of the CDR3: TGTGCCAGCAGCCTACAGGGTAGCAATCAGCCCCAGCATTTT. It encodes CASSLQGSNQPQHF.

This clone was recorded once. The chain carries TRBV3-1 (or the pseudogene TRBV3-2) and TRBJ1-3; tentative D call: TRBD1 (6 bases). The CDR3 covers 15 residues. Germline CDR1 LGHDT, CDR2 YNNKEL (reference sequence). Between the trimmed V and J ends, which lost 8 bases and 0 bases, there was a span of 14 bases. The chain's CDR3 is CASRGARSSGNTIYF. The CDR3, as DNA: TGTGCCAGCCGGGGGGCCAGGAGCTCTGGAAACACCATATATTTT.

V usage is TRBV7-2 and J usage is TRBJ2-5; 8 positions agree with TRBD1. CDR1 and CDR2 from the germline V gene are SGHTA and FQGNSA. V gave up 5 bases and J gave up 0 bases; unmatched junction bases: 8. This CDR3 spans 16 amino acids. CDR3 region: CASSPRTGNDQETQYF. CDR3 bases: TGTGCCAGCAGCCCGAGGACAGGGAACGACCAAGAGACCCAGTACTTC.

The chain has TRBV5-1 and TRBJ2-7; tentatively, D is TRBD1 (6 bases). V gave up 6 bases and J gave up 3 bases, with 16 bases separating them. The germline V gene has CDR1 SGHRS and CDR2 YFSETQ. The CDR3 is made up of 14 amino acids. The CDR3 here is CASTPGQGLYEQYF. The DNA for the CDR3 is TGCGCCAGCACCCCGGGGCAGGGGCTCTACGAGCAGTACTTC.

This chain uses TRBV10-2 with TRBJ2-1, with TRBD2 identical over 9 bases. The V and J ends lost 6 bases and 4 bases, in that order; junction bases with no gene match: 7. The CDR3 has 15 residues. Germline V lookup: CDR1 WSHSY, CDR2 SAAADI. CDR3 sequence: CASRQTSGKYNEQFF. The CDR3 DNA reads as TGCGCCAGCAGACAGACTAGCGGAAAATACAATGAGCAGTTCTTC.

This clone was observed once. The rearrangement links TRBV30 to TRBJ1-5; weak D call: TRBD1 (6 bases). The germline V and J ends were trimmed by 2 bases and 0 bases, with 11 bases remaining between them. Germline CDR1 reads GTSNPN; CDR2 reads SVGIG (reference sequence). The CDR3 spans 15 residues. Written as DNA, the CDR3 is TGTGCCTGGAGTCTAGGACAGTTTAGCAATCAGCCCCAGCATTTT. Its protein product is CAWSLGQFSNQPQHF.

In this sample, this clone turned up many times. The rearrangement links TRBV3-1 (or the pseudogene TRBV3-2) to TRBJ1-2; perhaps TRBD1 as D (6 bases). The germline CDR1 and CDR2 sequences are LGHDT and YNNKEL (reference sequence). V shed 4 bases and J shed 4 bases, with 16 bases lying between them. The CDR3 totals 15 residues. CDR3 sequence reads: CASSPRGAVGYGYTF. In DNA, the CDR3 is TGTGCCAGCAGCCCCCGGGGGGCGGTGGGCTATGGCTACACCTTC.

The rearrangement links TRBV30 to TRBJ1-1, with 7 bases fitting TRBD1. The CDR3 has 14 residues. The germline gives CDR1 GTSNPN, CDR2 SVGIG (reference sequence). The J segment lost 3 bases and the V segment lost 2 bases, leaving 6 bases of the junction unmatched. The CDR3 DNA is TGTGCCTGGAGTTTTTCGACAGGGCACACTGAAGCTTTCTTT. Its protein product is CAWSFSTGHTEAFF.

This rearrangement joins TRBV15 to TRBJ1-5; a weak D match, TRBD1 (5 bases). CDR3 length: 15 residues. V dropped 4 bases and J dropped 1 base, with 11 bases sitting between them. Looked up from germline, CDR1 is LNHNV and CDR2 is YYDKDF (reference sequence). CDR3 region: CATSNYRTSNQPQHF. CDR3 sequence (DNA): TGTGCCACCAGCAATTACAGGACAAGCAATCAGCCCCAGCATTTT.

This chain joins TRBV11-2 and TRBJ1-2; maybe TRBD1 (6 bases). This CDR3 region has 17 residues. The V end was cut by 4 bases, the J end by 0 bases, with 18 bases between. Germline V lookup: CDR1 SGHAT, CDR2 FQNNGV. DNA of the CDR3: TGTGCCAGCAGCTCCAATTTTCCGGGACAAACTAACTATGGCTACACCTTC. The encoded protein is CASSSNFPGQTNYGYTF.

This sequence joins TRBV5-1 and TRBJ2-1, with TRBD2 identical over 12 bases. CDR1 SGHRS and CDR2 YFSETQ come from the germline V gene. J was trimmed by 4 bases and V by 3 bases; bases with no gene match: 5. CDR3 length: 16 amino acids. CDR3 DNA sequence: TGCGCCAGCAGCTCCCTAGCGGGAGGGAGGTACAATGAGCAGTTCTTC. This codes for CASSSLAGGRYNEQFF.

This rearrangement joins TRBV5-1 to TRBJ1-1, with D unresolved. The CDR3 length is 14 residues. The V end lost 5 bases, the J end lost 2 bases, and 13 bases lay between the germline ends. Germline assignment: CDR1 SGHRS and CDR2 YFSETQ. CDR3 region: CASRSLTSNTEAFF. The CDR3, as DNA: TGCGCCAGCAGAAGCTTGACAAGTAACACTGAAGCTTTCTTT. The whole variable domain, filled in from reference TRBV5-1 and TRBJ1-1, reads KAGVTQTPRYLIKTRGQQVTLSCSPISGHRSVSWYQQTPGQGLQFLFEYFSETQRNKGNFPGRFSGRQFSNSRSEMNVSTLELGDSALYLCASRSLTSNTEAFFGQGTRLTVV.

The V and J genes are TRBV29-1 and TRBJ2-7; 8 positions match TRBD2. Germline V gene data show CDR1 as SQVTM and CDR2 as ANQGSEA. Trimming cost V 7 bases and J 6 bases; bases outside gene matches: 8. This CDR3 has 12 amino acids. In DNA form, the CDR3 reads TGCAGCGCCGGCCGGGAGGGCGGCGAGCAGTACTTC. Translation: CSAGREGGEQYF.

This chain uses TRBV3-1 (or the pseudogene TRBV3-2) with TRBJ1-3; weak D call: TRBD1 (5 bases). The CDR3 runs 14 residues. V was cut by 1 base and J by 3 bases, with 7 bases left in between. Germline values: CDR1 LGHDT, CDR2 YNNKEL (reference sequence). The chain's CDR3 is CASSQGDSGNTIYF. CDR3 DNA: TGTGCCAGCAGCCAAGGAGACAGTGGAAACACCATATATTTT.

This chain joins TRBV28 and TRBJ2-7, with D perhaps matching TRBD1 (5 bases). The CDR3 runs to 14 residues. CDR1 MDHEN and CDR2 SYDVKM come from the germline V gene. Trimming cost V 5 bases and J 0 bases, with 11 bases left between them. CDR3 in DNA: TGTGCCAGCAGTAGTACAGGTAGCTCCTACGAGCAGTACTTC. It translates to CASSSTGSSYEQYF.

This clone has only one observation. The chain uses TRBV30 and TRBJ2-1, with D unclear. CDR1 is GTSNPN and CDR2 is SVGIG in the germline V gene (reference sequence). The CDR3 length is 16 residues. Trimming removed 4 bases from V and 2 bases from J, with 18 bases in between. The CDR3 is CAWTEAPGSAYNEQFF. CDR3 in DNA: TGTGCCTGGACGGAAGCACCGGGTTCCGCCTACAATGAGCAGTTCTTC.

The chain employs TRBV9 and TRBJ1-1; perhaps TRBD1 as D (6 bases). V was shortened by 0 bases and J by 1 base, with 13 bases between the two germline ends. The CDR3 is 16 amino acids. Germline V gene data show CDR1 as SGDLS and CDR2 as YYNGEE. In DNA form, the CDR3 reads TGTGCCAGCAGCGTAGAAGACGGGACATCGAACACTGAAGCTTTCTTT. Its protein is CASSVEDGTSNTEAFF.

This clone was counted only a few times. The rearrangement uses TRBV7-3 and TRBJ1-1, with TRBD1 as a possible D gene (5 bases). The length of the CDR3 is 12 residues. Trimming stripped 2 bases from V and 6 bases from J, with 7 bases between. Germline-derived CDR1 and CDR2 are SGHTA and FQGTGA. For the CDR3, the DNA is TGTGCCAGCAGCTTAGAAGGGGCTGAAGCTTTCTTT. Translated, it gives CASSLEGAEAFF.

This chain uses TRBV25-1 with TRBJ2-4; TRBD1 aligns across 12 bases. The CDR3 spans 14 residues. Looked up from germline, CDR1 is MGHDK and CDR2 is SYGVNS. Trimming cost V 5 bases and J 6 bases; bases outside gene matches: 2. The CDR3 here is CASSRGQGANIQYF. The CDR3 region has the DNA TGTGCCAGCAGTAGGGGACAGGGGGCAAACATTCAGTACTTC.

The chain has TRBV7-2 and TRBJ2-7, with 7 bases aligning to TRBD2. Per germline, CDR1 SGHTA and CDR2 FQGNSA. V was pared by 0 bases and J by 6 bases, with 5 bases of the junction left unmatched. The CDR3 runs to 14 residues. CDR3 DNA sequence: TGTGCCAGCAGCTTAGCGGGAGGGCCCCTCGAGCAGTACTTC. Its translation is CASSLAGGPLEQYF.

This clone showed up just a few times. The CDR3 is CASRLNSNQPQHF. CDR3 in DNA: TGTGCCAGCCGACTTAATAGCAATCAGCCCCAGCATTTT. The chain joins TRBV6-5 to TRBJ1-5; D unclear. The CDR3 extends over 13 amino acids. Per the germline V gene, CDR1 is MNHEY and CDR2 is SVGAGI. With 8 bases removed from V and 0 bases from J, the gap between germline ends came to 8 bases.

The J gene is TRBJ1-2, the V gene TRBV7-8; D unresolved. Looked up from germline, CDR1 is SGHVS and CDR2 is FQNEAQ. The V gene lost 3 bases and the J gene lost 6 bases, with 14 bases spanning the gap. CDR3 length: 14 amino acids. CDR3 DNA sequence: TGTGCCAGCAGCTTGGGCGGTAAGGGAGATGGCTACACCTTC. Translating gives CASSLGGKGDGYTF.

The rearrangement uses TRBV11-3 and TRBJ2-3; 7 bases agree with TRBD2. Germline loops: CDR1 SGHNT, CDR2 YENEEA. Germline trimming cut 5 bases from V and 0 bases from J; bases unmatched to any gene: 2. The CDR3 contains 14 residues. CDR3 in DNA: TGTGCCAGCAGCGTGGGGGGGAGCACAGATACGCAGTATTTT. Encoded protein: CASSVGGSTDTQYF.

The chain employs TRBV28 and TRBJ2-7; tentatively, D is TRBD1 (6 bases). This CDR3 has 15 residues. Germline assignment: CDR1 MDHEN and CDR2 SYDVKM. The V and J ends lost 7 bases and 0 bases respectively, with 16 bases between them. The CDR3 loop is CASISGTLSSYEQYF. CDR3 DNA: TGTGCCAGCATCTCCGGGACATTGAGCTCCTACGAGCAGTACTTC.

The rearrangement uses TRBV30 and TRBJ1-2; TRBD1 aligns across 7 bases. CDR1 and CDR2 (germline): GTSNPN, SVGIG (reference sequence). The J segment lost 0 bases and the V segment lost 7 bases, leaving 8 bases of the junction unmatched. This CDR3 spans 14 amino acids. CDR3 sequence reads: CASQGEHPNYGYTF. DNA for the CDR3: TGTGCCTCCCAGGGGGAGCATCCTAACTATGGCTACACCTTC.

The V call is TRBV6-5, the J call TRBJ1-5; perhaps TRBD1 as D (6 bases). V lost 6 bases and J lost 2, with 14 bases in between. CDR3 length: 15 amino acids. Per the germline V gene, CDR1 is MNHEY and CDR2 is SVGAGI. In nucleotides, the CDR3 is TGTGCCAGCAGCAGGACAGAGAGGGGCAATCAGCCCCAGCATTTT. Encoded protein: CASSRTERGNQPQHF.